This T cell receptor (beta chain) appears in the sequencing data of a study of T cell responses to AZD1222 COVID-19 vaccine. With respect to this clone: Its antigen is not known.

Repertoires were generated with immunoSEQ multiplex PCR, while TCRdb's copy carries only in-frame clones and drops some. The sample holds 180,000 or so clones, around 94% seen once. Regarding the study as a whole: Vaccine-associated CD4 TCRs ranged over spike, dominating at 160-218 and 743-854.

The sample here was peripheral blood, taken on day 0 of AZD1222 vaccination. The clonotype originates from an adult in good health.

The CDR3 protein is CASNLTPGQHSPLHF. The CDR3 DNA sequence: TGCGCCAGCAACCTGACCCCGGGACAGCATTCACCCCTCCACTTT. The V call is TRBV5-1, the J call TRBJ1-6, with TRBD1 matching 7 bases. CDR3 size: 15 residues. Germline loops: CDR1 SGHRS, CDR2 YFSETQ. The V gene end was trimmed by 6 bases and the J gene end by 8 bases; junction bases not matched to a gene: 11.